The sequence of this T cell receptor beta chain was determined in a study of T cells in Graves' hyperthyroidism and ophthalmopathy. Broader study findings: Most clonotypes expanded in the thyroid (above 0.001) were also present in blood.

This clonotype was found many times. Antigen specificity is unknown. Amplified TCR beta CDR3 regions derived from RNA transcripts. The HTBI set primed first-round TCR CDR3 RT-PCR. TCRdb analysed the multiplex PCR reads with MiXCR anew, one entry per CDR3 protein. This sample has hundreds of thousands of distinct CDR3 sequences, with 46% found just once. Absent ophthalmopathy progression within 18 months defined stable Graves' hyperthyroidism. Recently diagnosed hyperthyroidism of less than 2 months' duration affected patients aged 18 to 65. The clonotype originates from a woman aged 18-29 years with Graves' hyperthyroidism. Sequencing input: peripheral blood or thyroid tissue (not recorded which).

The DNA of the CDR3 is TGTGCCAGCATGTGGTTGGGGTTAACTAATGAAAAACTGTTTTTT. Its translation: CASMWLGLTNEKLFF. V usage is TRBV2 and J usage is TRBJ1-4; D call uncertain. V was shortened by 7 bases and J by 1 base, with 13 bases between the two germline ends. This CDR3 contains 15 residues. CDR1 is SNHLY, CDR2 FYNNEI, per germline.